The table lists the clone carrying this TCR beta chain with a count of one. This sample is drawn from a study of cytomegalovirus exposure and HLA in healthy donors. The CDR3 has 16 residues. Trimming removed 2 bases from V and 0 bases from J; junction bases left unmatched: 5. CDR1 and CDR2 (germline): KGHSH, LQKENI. In the PCR, 60 Vbeta and 13 Jbeta primers were used. The protocol was immunoSEQ multiplex PCR, while the TCRdb copy is restricted to in-frame clones and leaves out a portion. Here the sample spans about 200,000 clones, around 77% being singletons. The chain is built from TRBV18 and TRBJ2-7, with 9 bases aligning to TRBD1. The sequenced material came from PBMCs. The TCR originated in a woman aged 25 to 39 in good health and CMV-seronegative. The CDR3 nucleotides read TGTGCCAGCTCACCATCTGGGACAGGGCTCTCCTACGAGCAGTACTTC. It codes for CASSPSGTGLSYEQYF.